The 22 T cell receptor beta chains presented below share a single source sample, sequenced in a study of CD8 T cells in Susac syndrome. Random hexamers were used to reverse transcribe an amount of about 0.45 to 1 ug RNA. A single record per CDR3 protein comes from TCRdb applying MiXCR to the immunoSEQ multiplex PCR reads. The sample has some 150,000 distinct CDR3 sequences; about 95% are singletons. The specimen sequenced was CD4+ T cells from PBMCs. These receptors were collected from a human donor with Susac syndrome.

The genes are TRBV20-1 and TRBJ1-1, with a weak D call TRBD1 (5 bases). Trimming pared 3 bases from V and 10 bases from J, leaving 12 bases between. The CDR3 is 11 amino acids. Germline V gene data show CDR1 as DFQATT and CDR2 as SNEGSKA (reference sequence). The CDR3 sequence is CSASTQGTAFF. The CDR3, as DNA: TGCAGTGCTAGTACCCAGGGTACAGCTTTCTTT.

The chain links TRBV6-2 or TRBV6-3 to TRBJ2-4; D remains unclear. CDR3 length: 15 residues. Per germline, CDR1 MNHEY and CDR2 SVGEGT. The V and J ends lost 8 bases and 0 bases respectively, with 14 bases between them. The CDR3 sequence: CASLDLGRAKNIQYF. CDR3 nucleotides: TGTGCCAGCCTTGACCTGGGTAGAGCCAAAAACATTCAGTACTTC.

The chain couples TRBV25-1 to TRBJ2-1; D might be TRBD2 (5 bases). The CDR3 totals 15 residues. Trimming left V 8 bases short and J 0 bases short, with 14 bases between. The germline V gene has CDR1 MGHDK and CDR2 SYGVNS. CDR3 nucleotide sequence: TGTGCCAGCGGACGGGGATCTATCTCCTACAATGAGCAGTTCTTC. This sequence encodes CASGRGSISYNEQFF.

The gene calls are TRBV10-3 and TRBJ2-5; TRBD1 might be the D (7 bases). V was pared by 8 bases and J by 6 bases, with 22 bases between. The CDR3 is 15 residues long. CDR1 is ENHRY, CDR2 SYGVKD, per germline. CDR3 region: CAIGQGGGATKTQYF. The CDR3 DNA reads as TGTGCCATCGGCCAAGGAGGGGGCGCGACAAAGACCCAGTACTTC.

The gene calls are TRBV20-1 and TRBJ2-3, with 12 bases matching TRBD2. The CDR3 extends over 14 amino acids. Germline trimming cut 3 bases from V and 8 bases from J; bases unmatched to any gene: 6. Germline CDR1 is DFQATT and CDR2 is SNEGSKA (reference sequence). CDR3 coding DNA: TGCAGTGCTAGGGCTAGCGGGGGGGCCGGTACGCAGTATTTT. It translates to CSARASGGAGTQYF.

The chain is built from TRBV29-1 and TRBJ2-7; TRBD1 matches at 8 bases. After removal of 4 bases from V and 3 bases from J, the junction contained 8 bases not matched to a gene. This CDR3 has 14 amino acids. Looked up from germline, CDR1 is SQVTM and CDR2 is ANQGSEA. The CDR3 here is CSVVGTGPGYEQYF. The DNA of the CDR3 is TGCAGCGTTGTAGGGACAGGCCCCGGCTACGAGCAGTACTTC.

This sequence joins TRBV12-3 or TRBV12-4 and TRBJ1-2, with D perhaps matching TRBD1 (6 bases). This CDR3 region has 15 residues. The ends were cut back, 3 bases at V and 2 bases at J, with 13 bases in the middle. CDR3 sequence: CASSLRWGQNYGYTF. CDR3 nucleotide sequence: TGTGCCAGCAGTTTGCGATGGGGGCAAAACTATGGCTACACCTTC.

The gene calls are TRBV25-1 and TRBJ2-5; a weak D match, TRBD1 (6 bases). Trimming pared 2 bases from V and 5 bases from J, leaving 18 bases between. From germline, CDR1 is MGHDK and CDR2 SYGVNS. This CDR3 contains 16 residues. The CDR3 is CASSERGLGAEETQYF. DNA of the CDR3: TGTGCCAGCAGTGAAAGAGGTCTGGGGGCGGAGGAGACCCAGTACTTC. Full variable domain (remainder filled in from reference TRBV25-1 and TRBJ2-5): EADIYQTPRYLVIGTGKKITLECSQTMGHDKMYWYQQDPGMELHLIHYSYGVNSTEKGDLSSESTVSRIRTEHFPLTLESARPSHTSQYLCASSERGLGAEETQYFGPGTRLLVL.

The rearrangement links TRBV12-3 or TRBV12-4 to TRBJ2-3; D gene uncertain. There are 13 residues in the CDR3. Trimming removed 2 bases at V and 0 bases at J, with 3 bases between. CDR3 residues: CASSLRSTDTQYF. DNA for the CDR3: TGTGCCAGCAGTTTAAGAAGCACAGATACGCAGTATTTT.

The rearrangement joins TRBV5-4 to TRBJ2-1; the D is unclear. In germline, CDR1 is SGHNT, CDR2 YYREEE (reference sequence). The CDR3 runs to 16 residues. Trimming took 5 bases from V and 0 from J, leaving 15 bases between them. The chain's CDR3 is CASSNDGWSSYNEQFF. In nucleotides, the CDR3 is TGTGCCAGCAGTAACGACGGATGGAGCTCCTACAATGAGCAGTTCTTC. Based on the CDR3 plus reference TRBV5-4 and TRBJ2-1, the full variable domain is ETGVTQSPTHLIKTRGQQVTLRCSSQSGHNTVSWYQQALGQGPQFIFQYYREEENGRGNFPPRFSGLQFPNYSSELNVNALELDDSALYLCASSNDGWSSYNEQFFGPGTRLTVL.

The V and J genes are TRBV4-2 and TRBJ2-1; 9 bases fit TRBD2. Germline V gives CDR1 LGHNA, CDR2 YNFKEQ. The trim removed 0 bases at V and 10 bases at J, leaving 7 bases unmatched. CDR3 size: 15 residues. The CDR3 protein is CASSQDSGGPGEQFF. CDR3 nucleotides: TGTGCCAGCAGCCAAGATAGCGGGGGACCGGGGGAGCAGTTCTTC.

This clonotype appeared a single time. This chain joins TRBV20-1 and TRBJ1-3, with 7 bases identical to TRBD1. Germline values: CDR1 DFQATT, CDR2 SNEGSKA (reference sequence). CDR3 length: 14 residues. With V trimmed by 4 bases and J by 0 bases, 3 bases remained unmatched. CDR3 protein: CSATTGTSGNTIYF. CDR3 bases: TGCAGTGCTACGACAGGGACCTCTGGAAACACCATATATTTT.

This chain joins TRBV5-4 and TRBJ2-3; a weak D match, TRBD1 (5 bases). V lost 3 bases and J 0 bases, leaving 11 bases between the germline ends. The germline V gene has CDR1 SGHNT and CDR2 YYREEE (reference sequence). CDR3 length: 15 residues. For the CDR3, the DNA is TGTGCCAGCAGCTCAAGGGGTCCTAGCACAGATACGCAGTATTTT. This gives the protein CASSSRGPSTDTQYF.

The chain joins TRBV29-1 to TRBJ2-5, with a weak D call TRBD1 (6 bases). The CDR3 has 13 residues. The V gene lost 5 bases and the J gene lost 3 bases, with 13 bases spanning the gap. Germline CDR1 reads SQVTM; CDR2 reads ANQGSEA. The CDR3 DNA follows: TGCAGCGTTACAGGGTGGGGCAAAGAGACCCAGTACTTC. Translated, it gives CSVTGWGKETQYF.

The rearrangement uses TRBV7-9 and TRBJ1-6; D is possibly TRBD1 (5 bases). The germline gives CDR1 SEHNR, CDR2 FQNEAQ (reference sequence). The V gene lost 4 bases and the J gene lost 13 bases, with 17 bases spanning the gap. The CDR3 loop spans 14 amino acids. CDR3: CASSSTGTQSPLHF. The CDR3 region has the DNA TGTGCCAGCAGCTCCACCGGGACTCAGTCTCCCCTCCACTTT.

The J gene is TRBJ2-5, the V gene TRBV29-1; TRBD2 matches at 8 bases. CDR1 is SQVTM, CDR2 ANQGSEA, per germline. The CDR3 totals 14 residues. V shed 7 bases and J 2 bases; nucleotides not matched to a gene: 9. CDR3 protein: CSASNSGVQETQYF. CDR3 DNA: TGCAGCGCATCCAATAGCGGGGTTCAAGAGACCCAGTACTTC.

The chain combines TRBV29-1 with TRBJ2-7, with D possibly being TRBD2 (6 bases). V gave up 6 bases and J gave up 3 bases, with 15 bases separating them. This CDR3 contains 13 residues. Germline V gives CDR1 SQVTM, CDR2 ANQGSEA. CDR3 sequence reads: CSVETGVSYEQYF. In DNA, the CDR3 is TGCAGCGTCGAGACGGGAGTAAGCTACGAGCAGTACTTC.

The gene calls are TRBV29-1 and TRBJ1-2; 7 bases align to TRBD1. CDR3 length equals 12 residues. The V gene's germline CDR1 is SQVTM and CDR2 ANQGSEA. Trimming cost V 3 bases and J 6 bases; bases outside gene matches: 4. This chain's CDR3 is CSVDLDRDGYTF. The DNA of the CDR3 is TGCAGCGTTGACCTTGACAGGGATGGCTACACCTTC.

The gene calls are TRBV27 and TRBJ1-1; D unclear. The germline V gene encodes CDR1 MNHEY and CDR2 SMNVEV (reference sequence). The CDR3 is 12 amino acids. V gave up 5 bases and J gave up 4 bases, with 8 bases separating them. The CDR3 region has the DNA TGTGCCAGCAGTCAGCGAGGCACTGAAGCTTTCTTT. Protein sequence: CASSQRGTEAFF.

The chain couples TRBV11-2 to TRBJ2-5, with a tentative D call TRBD2 (8 bases). The germline CDR1 and CDR2 sequences are SGHAT and FQNNGV. CDR3 length: 18 amino acids. Trimming took off 6 bases at V and 2 bases at J, with 25 bases between the two ends. The CDR3: CASSQGDGVTGGQETQYF. The CDR3 DNA is TGTGCCAGCAGTCAGGGGGACGGAGTGACGGGGGGGCAAGAGACCCAGTACTTC. Variable domain in full (rest from reference TRBV11-2 and TRBJ2-5): EAGVAQSPRYKIIEKRQSVAFWCNPISGHATLYWYQQILGQGPKLLIQFQNNGVVDDSQLPKDRFSAERLKGVDSTLKIQPAKLEDSAVYLCASSQGDGVTGGQETQYFGPGTRLLVL.

The chain has TRBV10-3 and TRBJ2-5, with a tentative D call TRBD1 (6 bases). CDR3 length equals 15 residues. Germline lookup yields CDR1 ENHRY and CDR2 SYGVKD. V dropped 0 bases and J dropped 2 bases, with 10 bases sitting between them. In DNA form, the CDR3 reads TGTGCCATCAGTGAGTCGGGGGCGGTTCAAGAGACCCAGTACTTC. Protein: CAISESGAVQETQYF.

In this sample, this clonotype turned up once. The chain couples TRBV4-2 to TRBJ2-3; D gene unclear. The germline CDR1 and CDR2 sequences are LGHNA and YNFKEQ. This CDR3 comprises 17 residues. Trimming removed 0 bases from V and 2 bases from J, with 15 bases in between. The CDR3 is CASSQEKSRTYTDTQYF. The CDR3 DNA reads as TGTGCCAGCAGCCAAGAAAAGTCGCGGACGTACACAGATACGCAGTATTTT.